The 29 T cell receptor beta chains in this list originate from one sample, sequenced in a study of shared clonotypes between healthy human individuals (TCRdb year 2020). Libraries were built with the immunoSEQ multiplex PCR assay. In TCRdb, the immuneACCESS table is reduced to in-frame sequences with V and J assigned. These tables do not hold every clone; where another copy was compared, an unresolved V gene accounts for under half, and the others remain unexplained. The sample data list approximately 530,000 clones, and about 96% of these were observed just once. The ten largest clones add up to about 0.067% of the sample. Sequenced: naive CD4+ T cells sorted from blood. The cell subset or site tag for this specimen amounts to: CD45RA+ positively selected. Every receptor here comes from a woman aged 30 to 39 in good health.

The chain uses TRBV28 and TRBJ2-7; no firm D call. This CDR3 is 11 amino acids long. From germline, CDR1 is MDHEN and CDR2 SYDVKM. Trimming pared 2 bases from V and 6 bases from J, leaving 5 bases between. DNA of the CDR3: TGTGCCAGCAGTTTAAGACTCGAGCAGTACTTC. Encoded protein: CASSLRLEQYF. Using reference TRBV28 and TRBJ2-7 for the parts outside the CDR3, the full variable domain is DVKVTQSSRYLVKRTGEKVFLECVQDMDHENMFWYRQDPGLGLRLIYFSYDVKMKEKGDIPEGYSVSREKKERFSLILESASTNQTSMYLCASSLRLEQYFGPGTRLTVT.

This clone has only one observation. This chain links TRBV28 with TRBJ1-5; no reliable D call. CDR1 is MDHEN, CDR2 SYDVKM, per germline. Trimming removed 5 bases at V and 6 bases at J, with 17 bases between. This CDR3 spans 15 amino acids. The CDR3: CASSPQAPVGQPQHF. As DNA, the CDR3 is TGTGCCAGCAGTCCCCAAGCCCCCGTAGGTCAGCCCCAGCATTTT.

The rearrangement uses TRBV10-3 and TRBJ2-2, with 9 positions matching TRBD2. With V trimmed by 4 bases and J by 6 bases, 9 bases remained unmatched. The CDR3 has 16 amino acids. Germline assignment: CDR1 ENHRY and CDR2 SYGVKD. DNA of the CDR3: TGTGCCATCAGTGGCTTTAGCGGGAGAGGCGCCGGGGAGCTGTTTTTT. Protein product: CAISGFSGRGAGELFF.

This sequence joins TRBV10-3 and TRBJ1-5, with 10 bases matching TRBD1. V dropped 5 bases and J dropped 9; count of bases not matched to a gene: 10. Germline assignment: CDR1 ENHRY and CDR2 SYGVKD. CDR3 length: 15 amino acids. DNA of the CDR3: TGTGCCATCAGTACCGGGACAGGGGAAGTCGCGCCCCAGCATTTT. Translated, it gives CAISTGTGEVAPQHF.

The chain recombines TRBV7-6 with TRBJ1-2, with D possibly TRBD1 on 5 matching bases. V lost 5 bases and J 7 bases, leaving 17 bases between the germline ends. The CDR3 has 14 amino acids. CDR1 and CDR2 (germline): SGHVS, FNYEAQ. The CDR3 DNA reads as TGTGCCAGCAGCCCCACAGCCAAGGGGAGTGGCTACACCTTC. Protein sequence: CASSPTAKGSGYTF.

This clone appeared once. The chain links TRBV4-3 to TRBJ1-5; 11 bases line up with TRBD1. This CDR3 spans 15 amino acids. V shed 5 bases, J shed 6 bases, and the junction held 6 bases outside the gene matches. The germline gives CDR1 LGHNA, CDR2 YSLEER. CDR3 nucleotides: TGCGCCAGCAGCTTGGACAGGGGGCAACGTCAGCCCCAGCATTTT. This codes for CASSLDRGQRQPQHF.

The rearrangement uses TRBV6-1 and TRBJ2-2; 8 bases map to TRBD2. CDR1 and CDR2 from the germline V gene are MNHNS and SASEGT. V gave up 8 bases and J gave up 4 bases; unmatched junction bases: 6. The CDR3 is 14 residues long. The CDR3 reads CASGEREITGELFF. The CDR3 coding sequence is TGTGCCAGCGGGGAGCGGGAGATCACCGGGGAGCTGTTTTTT.

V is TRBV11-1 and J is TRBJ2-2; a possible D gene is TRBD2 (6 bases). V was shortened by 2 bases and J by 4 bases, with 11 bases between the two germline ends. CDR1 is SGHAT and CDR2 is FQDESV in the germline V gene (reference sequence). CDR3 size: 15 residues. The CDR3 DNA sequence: TGTGCCAGCAGCTTATACCGCGGGGCCACCGGGGAGCTGTTTTTT. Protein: CASSLYRGATGELFF. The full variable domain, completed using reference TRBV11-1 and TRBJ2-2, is EAEVAQSPRYKITEKSQAVAFWCDPISGHATLYWYRQILGQGPELLVQFQDESVVDDSQLPKDRFSAERLKGVDSTLKIQPAELGDSAMYLCASSLYRGATGELFFGEGSRLTVL.

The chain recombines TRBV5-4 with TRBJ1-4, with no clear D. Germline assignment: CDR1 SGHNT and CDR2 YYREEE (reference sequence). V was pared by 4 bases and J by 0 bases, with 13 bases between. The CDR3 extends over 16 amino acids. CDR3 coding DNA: TGTGCCAGCAGCCCCTCCACAACTTCAACTAATGAAAAACTGTTTTTT. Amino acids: CASSPSTTSTNEKLFF.

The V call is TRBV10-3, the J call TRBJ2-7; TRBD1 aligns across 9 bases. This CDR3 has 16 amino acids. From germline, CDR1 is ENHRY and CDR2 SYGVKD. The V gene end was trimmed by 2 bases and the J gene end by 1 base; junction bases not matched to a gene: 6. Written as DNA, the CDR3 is TGTGCCATCAGTGAGCCGGGGACAGGGAGGTCCTACGAGCAGTACTTC. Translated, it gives CAISEPGTGRSYEQYF.

The CDR3 region is CASSPLTSGSDEQFF. DNA of the CDR3: TGTGCCAGCAGCCCCCTGACTAGCGGGAGCGATGAGCAGTTCTTC. J is TRBJ2-1 and V is TRBV6-5; 12 nucleotides align to TRBD2. CDR1 MNHEY and CDR2 SVGAGI come from the germline V gene. This CDR3 is 15 amino acids long. V lost 6 bases to trimming and J lost 8 bases; unmatched junction nucleotides: 8.

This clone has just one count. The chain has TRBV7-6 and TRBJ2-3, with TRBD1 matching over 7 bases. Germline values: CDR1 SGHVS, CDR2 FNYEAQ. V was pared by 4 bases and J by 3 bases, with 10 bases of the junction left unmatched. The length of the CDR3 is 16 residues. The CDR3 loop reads CASSSTGTVSTDTQYF. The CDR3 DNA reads TGTGCCAGCAGCTCCACCGGGACAGTTTCAACAGATACGCAGTATTTT.

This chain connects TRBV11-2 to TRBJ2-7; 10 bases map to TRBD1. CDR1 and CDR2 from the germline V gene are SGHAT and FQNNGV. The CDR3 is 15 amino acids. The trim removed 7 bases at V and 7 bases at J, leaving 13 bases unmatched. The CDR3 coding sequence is TGTGCCAGCACTTCTTCCGGGACAGGGGTAGGAGAGCAGTACTTC. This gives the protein CASTSSGTGVGEQYF.

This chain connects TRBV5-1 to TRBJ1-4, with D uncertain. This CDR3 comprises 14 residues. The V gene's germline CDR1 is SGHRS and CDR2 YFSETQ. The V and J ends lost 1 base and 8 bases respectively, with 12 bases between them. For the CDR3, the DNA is TGCGCCAGCAGCTTGTCAGCGAGCAGGGAAAAACTGTTTTTT. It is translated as CASSLSASREKLFF. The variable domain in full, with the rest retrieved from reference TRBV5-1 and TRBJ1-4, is KAGVTQTPRYLIKTRGQQVTLSCSPISGHRSVSWYQQTPGQGLQFLFEYFSETQRNKGNFPGRFSGRQFSNSRSEMNVSTLELGDSALYLCASSLSASREKLFFGSGTQLSVL.

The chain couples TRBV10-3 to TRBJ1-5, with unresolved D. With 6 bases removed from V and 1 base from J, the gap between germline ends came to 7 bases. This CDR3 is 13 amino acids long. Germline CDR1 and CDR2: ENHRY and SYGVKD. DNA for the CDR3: TGTGCCATCAGCCAAGAGAGCAATCAGCCCCAGCATTTT. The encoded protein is CAISQESNQPQHF.

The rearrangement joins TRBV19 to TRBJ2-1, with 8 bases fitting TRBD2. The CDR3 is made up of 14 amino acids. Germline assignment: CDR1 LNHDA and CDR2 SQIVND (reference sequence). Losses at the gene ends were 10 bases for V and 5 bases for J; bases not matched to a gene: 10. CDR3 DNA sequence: TGTGCCACCCGCCGGGCGGGAGGACACAATGAGCAGTTCTTC. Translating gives CATRRAGGHNEQFF.

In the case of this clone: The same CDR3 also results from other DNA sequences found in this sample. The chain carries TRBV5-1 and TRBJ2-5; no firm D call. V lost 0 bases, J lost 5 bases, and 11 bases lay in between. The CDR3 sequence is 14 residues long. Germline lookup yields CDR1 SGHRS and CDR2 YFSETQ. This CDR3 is CASSLGAFQETQYF. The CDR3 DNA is TGCGCCAGCAGCTTGGGGGCGTTCCAGGAGACCCAGTACTTC.

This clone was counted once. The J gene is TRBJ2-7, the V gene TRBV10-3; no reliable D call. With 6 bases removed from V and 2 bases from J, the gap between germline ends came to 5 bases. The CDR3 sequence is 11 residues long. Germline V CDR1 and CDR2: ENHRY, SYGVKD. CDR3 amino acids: CAIRSTYEQYF. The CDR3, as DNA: TGTGCCATCAGGAGCACCTACGAGCAGTACTTC.

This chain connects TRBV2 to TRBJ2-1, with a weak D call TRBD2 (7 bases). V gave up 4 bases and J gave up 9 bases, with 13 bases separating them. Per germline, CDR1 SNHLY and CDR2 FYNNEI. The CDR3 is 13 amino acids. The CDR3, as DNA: TGTGCCAGCAGTGTCGCGGGGGCAGGTGAGCAGTTCTTC. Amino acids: CASSVAGAGEQFF.

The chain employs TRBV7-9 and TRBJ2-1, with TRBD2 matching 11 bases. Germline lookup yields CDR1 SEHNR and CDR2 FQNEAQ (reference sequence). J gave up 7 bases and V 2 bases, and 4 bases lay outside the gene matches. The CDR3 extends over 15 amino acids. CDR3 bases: TGTGCCAGCAGCTTATCACTAGCGGGAGAGAATGAGCAGTTCTTC. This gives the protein CASSLSLAGENEQFF.

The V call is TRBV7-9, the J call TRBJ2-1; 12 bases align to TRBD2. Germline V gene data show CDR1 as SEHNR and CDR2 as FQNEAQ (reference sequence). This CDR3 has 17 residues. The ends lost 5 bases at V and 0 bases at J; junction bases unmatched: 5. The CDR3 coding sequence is TGTGCCAGCAGCACGCGGACTAGCGGGGACTCCTACAATGAGCAGTTCTTC. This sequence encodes CASSTRTSGDSYNEQFF.

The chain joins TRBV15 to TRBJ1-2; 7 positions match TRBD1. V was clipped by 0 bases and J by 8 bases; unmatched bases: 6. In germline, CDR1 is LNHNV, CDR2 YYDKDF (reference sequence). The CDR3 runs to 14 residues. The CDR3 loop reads CATSRDTGDKGYTF. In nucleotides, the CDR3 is TGTGCCACCAGCAGAGATACAGGGGACAAAGGCTACACCTTC.

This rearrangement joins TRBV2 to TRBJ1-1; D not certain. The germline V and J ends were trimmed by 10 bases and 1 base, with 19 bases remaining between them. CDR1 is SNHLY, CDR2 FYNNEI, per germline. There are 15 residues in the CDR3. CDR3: CANSGIERRNTEAFF. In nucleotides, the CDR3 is TGTGCCAACTCGGGAATAGAAAGAAGGAACACTGAAGCTTTCTTT.

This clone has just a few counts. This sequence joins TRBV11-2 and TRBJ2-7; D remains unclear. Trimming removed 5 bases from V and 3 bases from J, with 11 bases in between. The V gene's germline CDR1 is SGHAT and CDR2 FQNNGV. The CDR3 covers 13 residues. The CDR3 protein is CASSPDQIYEQYF. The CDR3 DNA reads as TGTGCCAGCAGCCCGGACCAAATCTACGAGCAGTACTTC.

The CDR3 nucleotides are TGTGCCAGCAGCTTAGCGACGCCCAGAAACATTCAGTACTTC. Amino acids: CASSLATPRNIQYF. This chain connects TRBV7-6 to TRBJ2-4; no definite D call. Trimming shortened V by 0 bases and J by 6 bases, and 9 bases separated the two germline ends. Germline values: CDR1 SGHVS, CDR2 FNYEAQ. CDR3 length: 14 residues.

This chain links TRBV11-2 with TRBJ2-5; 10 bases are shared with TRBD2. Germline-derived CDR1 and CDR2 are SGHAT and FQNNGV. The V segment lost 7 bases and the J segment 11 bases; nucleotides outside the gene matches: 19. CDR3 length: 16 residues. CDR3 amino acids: CASTDRTSGTTGEQYF. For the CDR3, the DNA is TGTGCCAGCACCGACAGAACTAGCGGGACCACTGGAGAGCAGTACTTC.

The CDR3 DNA reads TGCGCCAGCAGCCTAAAGACTAGCGGGAGCTCCGGGGAGCTGTTTTTT. Encoded protein: CASSLKTSGSSGELFF. V is TRBV5-1 and J is TRBJ2-2; TRBD2 matches at 12 bases. J gave up 6 bases and V 4 bases, and 7 bases lay outside the gene matches. The CDR3 contains 16 residues. Germline V CDR1 and CDR2: SGHRS, YFSETQ.

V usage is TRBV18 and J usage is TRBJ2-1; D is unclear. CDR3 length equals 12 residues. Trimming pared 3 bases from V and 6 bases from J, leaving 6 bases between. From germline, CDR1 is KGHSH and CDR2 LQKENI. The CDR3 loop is CASSPFLNEQFF. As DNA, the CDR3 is TGTGCCAGCTCACCTTTTCTCAATGAGCAGTTCTTC. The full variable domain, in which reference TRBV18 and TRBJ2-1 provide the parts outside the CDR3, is NAGVMQNPRHLVRRRGQEARLRCSPMKGHSHVYWYRQLPEEGLKFMVYLQKENIIDESGMPKERFSAEFPKEGPSILRIQQVVRGDSAAYFCASSPFLNEQFFGPGTRLTVL.

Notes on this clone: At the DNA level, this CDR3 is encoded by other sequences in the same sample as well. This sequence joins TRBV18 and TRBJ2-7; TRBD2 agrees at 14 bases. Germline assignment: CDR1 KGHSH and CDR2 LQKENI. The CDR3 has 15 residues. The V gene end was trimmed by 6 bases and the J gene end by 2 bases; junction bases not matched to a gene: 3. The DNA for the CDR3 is TGTGCCAGCTCTCCGGGACTAGCGGGAGCCTACGAGCAGTACTTC. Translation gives CASSPGLAGAYEQYF.